The entry that follows covers one T cell receptor (beta chain) sequence. Antigen unknown. TCRdb called the RT-PCR reads again in MiXCR, with one record for every CDR3 protein. The top ten clones hold around 10% of a sample with roughly 700,000 distinct CDR3 sequences, about 15% of them seen once. This sample is drawn from a study of response to subunit inactivated influenza vaccine. Study-wide results and limits: With each seasonal influenza vaccination, the authors suggested, few new T cells are recruited.

Germline V CDR1 and CDR2: DFQATT, SNEGSKA (reference sequence). The CDR3 sequence is 13 residues long. The rearrangement joins TRBV20-1 to TRBJ2-1; 9 nucleotides line up with TRBD2. The sequence derives from a man over 45 who received an inactivated influenza vaccine. The sequencing used PBMCs from blood, collected 11 to 12 days after vaccination. The CDR3 nucleotides read TGCAGAGTTATAGCGGGGGCCTACGGTGAGCAGTTCTTC. It codes for CRVIAGAYGEQFF.